The source of this TCR beta chain is a study of shared clonotypes between healthy human individuals. CD45RO-negative, CCR7-selected cells formed the naive CD8 fraction, which excluded terminally differentiated effector memory CD45RA+ cells. Here immunoSEQ multiplex PCR was the method, and the copy in TCRdb shows in-frame clones only, minus some. The data hold some 1,900,000 clones, with about 95% observed a single time. J gave up 4 bases and V 1 base, and 12 bases lay outside the gene matches. CDR3 length: 18 residues. Germline values: CDR1 MGHRA, CDR2 YSYEKL. The J gene is TRBJ2-5, the V gene TRBV4-1; 10 positions agree with TRBD2. This TCR was recovered from a man aged 18 to 30 in good health. Sequencing used naive CD8+ T cells sorted from blood. The CDR3 sequence is CASSQGLAGALSIETQYF. The CDR3 coding sequence is TGCGCCAGCAGCCAAGGGCTAGCGGGGGCCCTATCGATAGAGACCCAGTACTTC.